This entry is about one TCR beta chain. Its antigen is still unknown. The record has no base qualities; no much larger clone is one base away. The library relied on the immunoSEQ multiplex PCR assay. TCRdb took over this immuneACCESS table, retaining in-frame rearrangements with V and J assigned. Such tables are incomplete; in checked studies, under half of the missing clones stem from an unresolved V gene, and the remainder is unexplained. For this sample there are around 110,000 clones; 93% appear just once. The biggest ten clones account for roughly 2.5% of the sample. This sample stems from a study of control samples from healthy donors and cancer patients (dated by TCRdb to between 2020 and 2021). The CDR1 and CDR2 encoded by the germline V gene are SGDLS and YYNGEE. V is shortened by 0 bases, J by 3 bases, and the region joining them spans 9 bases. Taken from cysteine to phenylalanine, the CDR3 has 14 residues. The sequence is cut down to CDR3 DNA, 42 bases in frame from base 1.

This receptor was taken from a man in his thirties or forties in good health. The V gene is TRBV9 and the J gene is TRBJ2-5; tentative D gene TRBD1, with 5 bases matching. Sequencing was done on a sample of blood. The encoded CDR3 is CASSVEPGKETQYF. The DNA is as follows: TGTGCCAGCAGCGTAGAACCAGGGAAAGAGACCCAGTACTTC. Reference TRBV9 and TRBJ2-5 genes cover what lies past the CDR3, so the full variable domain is DSGVTQTPKHLITATGQRVTLRCSPRSGDLSVYWYQQSLDQGLQFLIQYYNGEERAKGNILERFSAQQFPDLHSELNLSSLELGDSALYFCASSVEPGKETQYFGPGTRLLVL.